This TCR beta chain was sequenced for a study of early T cells in non-severe SARS-CoV-2 infection. Findings and caveats of the study: Clonotype matching in VDJdb favored anti-spike CD8 responses and did not capture private and CD4 specificities.

Unique molecular identifiers (one per individual cDNA molecule) were attached. TCRdb analysed the 5' RACE reads with MiXCR anew, one entry per CDR3 protein. Of more than 20,000 distinct CDR3 sequences listed, approximately 4.6% are singletons. This clonotype was counted at least ten times. The antigen is undetermined. The receptor was isolated from an adult who was a healthcare worker with PCR-confirmed SARS-CoV-2 infection or an uninfected control (not recorded which). The source material was whole blood.

The CDR3 coding sequence is TGTGCCAGCAGCTTAATGGGCAGACAGAGGCTAAACTATGGCTACACCTTC. This gives the protein CASSLMGRQRLNYGYTF. The chain uses TRBV7-8 and TRBJ1-2; TRBD1 is a possible D gene (5 bases). Trimming shortened V by 2 bases and J by 2 bases, and 18 bases separated the two germline ends. Germline V gene data show CDR1 as SGHVS and CDR2 as FQNEAQ. The CDR3 length is 17 residues.